The present TCR beta chain was sequenced within a study of cytomegalovirus exposure and HLA in healthy donors. Overall study results and limits: Donors were assumed by presence/absence analyses to have roughly uniform sequencing depth. Exclusion as indistinguishable affected some V segments, including TRBV6-2 and TRBV6-3. Associated with cytomegalovirus, according to the listing, were 150 to 200 TCR beta chains. Earlier analysis looked at TCR beta V segments, and most were productive about 87% or about 30% of the time.

To note about this clone: The antigen is unknown.

CDR1 is MNHNS, CDR2 SASEGT, per germline. V was trimmed by 6 bases and J by 8 bases, leaving 16 bases between them. CDR3 size: 14 residues. Primers: 60 Vbeta forward and 13 Jbeta reverse. Assay used: immunoSEQ multiplex PCR; TCRdb lists only in-frame clones, some missing. The table includes some 120,000 clones, around 73% detected once. The V and J genes are TRBV6-1 and TRBJ1-4, with D possibly matching TRBD1 (6 bases). This sequence originates from a woman in her 40s in good health and CMV-seropositive. Material for sequencing was PBMCs. CDR3 sequence: CASSGGRSWEKLFF. CDR3 bases: TGTGCCAGCAGCGGGGGGCGAAGCTGGGAAAAACTGTTTTTT.